The source of this T cell receptor beta chain is a study of shared clonotypes between healthy human individuals. Turning to the study itself: The plates for each donor numbered three CD4 naive, three CD4 memory, two CD8 naive and one CD8 memory. Study-level findings and limits: Limitation of the genetic and exposure-history diversity represented came from the few donors. What rarefaction showed was incomplete sorted-subset sequencing despite large depth.

About this clone: The antigen is undetermined.

The assay ran at deep level. Clones were read by immunoSEQ multiplex PCR, and TCRdb kept only the in-frame ones, dropping some. The sample yields roughly 650,000 clones, around 96% seen once. V shed 6 bases and J 0 bases; nucleotides not matched to a gene: 5. This CDR3 spans 15 amino acids. Per germline, CDR1 MDHEN and CDR2 SYDVKM. Naive CD8 populations comprised CD45RO-negative cells positively selected for CCR7, excluding terminally differentiated effector memory CD45RA+ cells. This chain links TRBV28 with TRBJ1-5; TRBD1 matches at 7 bases. The sequence derives from a woman aged 25 to 45 in good health. Sequences were obtained from naive CD8+ T cells sorted from blood. The CDR3 nucleotides read TGTGCCAGCAGGCAGGACAGGAATAGCAATCAGCCCCAGCATTTT. Amino acid sequence: CASRQDRNSNQPQHF.